The T cell receptor (beta chain) described here comes from a study of T cells in Graves' hyperthyroidism and ophthalmopathy. Study background: Staff took peripheral blood when the initial diagnosis was made, before any treatment began. Overall study results and limits: Most expanded thyroid clonotypes above 0.001 recurred in blood. By a 13 V-J model, ophthalmopathy was set apart from stable hyperthyroidism.

The CDR3 consists of 13 residues. The germline gives CDR1 MNHNS, CDR2 SASEGT. The V gene lost 4 bases and the J gene lost 5 bases, with 11 bases spanning the gap. In regard to this clonotype: Its antigen is unknown.

This sample holds PBMCs from less than 11 ml fresh peripheral blood. Regions amplified from RNA transcripts were the TCR beta CDR3 regions. During a first-round RT-PCR of the TCR CDR3, the HTBI primer set was used. TCRdb analysed the multiplex PCR reads with MiXCR anew, one entry per CDR3 protein. The sample holds 400,000 to 600,000 distinct CDR3 sequences; around 20% are singletons and the top ten take roughly 29%. The chain uses TRBV6-1 and TRBJ2-5; D is possibly TRBD2 (6 bases). This TCR was recovered from a young man with Graves' hyperthyroidism. Sequencing was done on a sample of blood. The CDR3 region has the DNA TGTGCCAGCAGTGGGGAGGTGTACGAGACCCAGTACTTC. Translation: CASSGEVYETQYF.